This T cell receptor (beta chain) was recovered during a study of shared clonotypes between healthy human individuals. Trimming shortened V by 6 bases and J by 6 bases, and 21 bases separated the two germline ends. From germline, CDR1 is SGHAT and CDR2 FQNNGV. CDR3 length: 15 residues. Tens of millions of PBMCs were counted before genomic DNA extraction. The assay was carried out at the deep level. Unsorted PBMC DNA was run through sequencing on ten immunoSEQ deep assay plates. Assay used: immunoSEQ multiplex PCR; TCRdb lists only in-frame clones, some missing. The sample shows 450,000 to 500,000 clones, about 84% of them seen only once.

Sequenced: PBMCs. This receptor was obtained from a woman aged 40 to 50 in good health. Some clones in this sample may be carry-over from other donors' samples. V and J are TRBV11-2 and TRBJ2-7; D may be TRBD1 or TRBD2 (6 bases each). The CDR3 sequence is CASSFRGAGPAEQYF. CDR3 sequence (DNA): TGTGCCAGCAGTTTTAGGGGGGCAGGGCCGGCCGAGCAGTACTTC.